The rows below give T cell receptor beta chains drawn from one sample of a study of control samples from healthy donors and cancer patients. Sequencing used immunoSEQ multiplex PCR; TCRdb keeps in-frame clones, though not all of them. The repertoire consists of about 120,000 clones, with 88% occurring once and the leading ten covering approximately 2.3%. The specimen was blood. The source is a woman between 70 and 85 years old in good health. Each CDR3 is given with its conserved first and last residue. A D gene is named only where the DNA matches it firmly. Only some rows state a clone size, as once, few, many or a class for expanded clones.

D	size	J	length	V	CDR3	DNA
TRBD1	-	TRBJ1-1	13	TRBV4-1	CASSPGGGREAFF	TGCGCCAGCAGCCCAGGGGGGGGCCGGGAAGCTTTCTTT
-	-	TRBJ1-2	13	TRBV29-1	CSVTKDGVDGYTF	TGCAGCGTTACTAAGGACGGAGTGGATGGCTACACCTTC
-	-	TRBJ2-2	15	TRBV6-5	CASRLAGGYTGELFF	TGTGCCAGCAGGCTAGCAGGGGGGTACACCGGGGAGCTGTTTTTT
TRBD1	-	TRBJ1-2	15	TRBV25-1	CASSGTPGTGNGYTF	TGTGCCAGCAGTGGCACCCCCGGGACAGGGAATGGCTACACCTTC
TRBD1	-	TRBJ1-3	14	TRBV2	CASSYRGLGNTIYF	TGTGCCAGCAGTTACAGGGGGCTGGGAAACACCATATATTTT
TRBD1	-	TRBJ1-4	18	TRBV7-9	CASSLTKPTGAFNEKLFF	TGTGCCAGCAGCTTAACCAAGCCTACAGGGGCGTTTAATGAAAAACTGTTTTTT
-	-	TRBJ1-5	13	TRBV10-3	CAIRGQINQPQHF	TGTGCCATCAGGGGACAAATCAATCAGCCCCAGCATTTT
TRBD1	-	TRBJ1-1	14	TRBV19	CASSTTYRDREAFF	TGTGCCAGTAGTACCACCTACCGGGACAGGGAAGCTTTCTTT
-	once	TRBJ1-2	15	TRBV7-8	CASSPQGVGGYGYTF	TGTGCCAGCAGCCCCCAGGGAGTAGGGGGCTATGGCTACACCTTC
-	-	TRBJ1-1	13	TRBV7-9	CASSLAGTTEAFF	TGTGCCAGCAGCTTAGCGGGAACGACCGAAGCTTTCTTT
-	-	TRBJ2-1	16	TRBV6-4	CASSDSRRGVSNEQFF	TGTGCCAGCAGTGACTCTCGCAGGGGGGTTTCGAATGAGCAGTTCTTC
-	-	TRBJ2-1	16	TRBV10-2	CASSRGRGLQYNEQFF	TGCGCCAGCAGCCGGGGGCGGGGGTTGCAATACAATGAGCAGTTCTTC
-	once	TRBJ1-1	15	TRBV11-2	CASSLGQAGGTEAFF	TGTGCCAGCAGCTTAGGTCAGGCCGGGGGCACTGAAGCTTTCTTT
TRBD1	-	TRBJ1-4	16	TRBV27	CASSRDRGLTNEKLFF	TGTGCCAGCAGCCGGGACAGGGGGCTTACTAATGAAAAACTGTTTTTT
-	-	TRBJ2-7	13	TRBV12-2	CASRFGICSEQYF	TGTGCAAGTCGCTTCGGGATCTGCTCCGAGCAGTACTTC
-	-	TRBJ1-1	14	TRBV19	CASSIAEVRSEAFF	TGTGCCAGTAGTATCGCCGAAGTTCGGTCTGAAGCTTTCTTT
-	once	TRBJ1-2	15	TRBV4-1	CASSQETTANYGYTF	TGCGCCAGCAGCCAAGAAACGACAGCTAACTATGGCTACACCTTC
TRBD1	-	TRBJ1-2	13	TRBV18	CASSSGAGGLYTF	TGTGCCAGCTCCAGTGGGGCAGGGGGTCTCTACACCTTC
TRBD2	few	TRBJ2-1	17	TRBV19	CASTPIVAGGRGHEQFF	TGTGCCAGTACCCCGATTGTTGCGGGGGGCCGAGGGCATGAGCAGTTCTTC
TRBD1	-	TRBJ1-1	14	TRBV6-2/TRBV6-3	CASSWKGALVEAFF	TGTGCCAGCAGTTGGAAGGGGGCTTTGGTTGAAGCTTTCTTT
-	-	TRBJ2-3	14	TRBV5-4	CASSLRGSTDTQYF	TGTGCCAGCAGCTTGCGAGGCAGCACAGATACGCAGTATTTT
TRBD2	-	TRBJ2-3	17	TRBV3-1/TRBV3-2	CASSQDMKAGFTDTQYF	TGTGCCAGCAGCCAAGATATGAAAGCGGGGTTTACAGATACGCAGTATTTT
-	-	TRBJ1-2	16	TRBV5-4	CASTPRGGSLTYGYTF	TGTGCCAGCACCCCACGGGGGGGAAGTCTGACCTATGGCTACACCTTC
-	-	TRBJ1-2	13	TRBV18	CASSPSYRDGYTF	TGTGCCAGCTCACCATCTTACAGGGATGGCTACACCTTC
-	-	TRBJ1-1	14	TRBV4-3	CASSQDLRQAEAFF	TGCGCCAGCAGCCAAGATCTGCGACAGGCTGAAGCTTTCTTT
-	-	TRBJ1-3	17	TRBV4-2	CASSHPDGRSSGNTIYF	TGTGCCAGCAGCCACCCGGACGGTCGGAGCTCTGGAAACACCATATATTTT
-	-	TRBJ1-2	15	TRBV29-1	CSASLSGLSIGGYTF	TGCAGCGCATCTTTATCGGGACTCTCGATCGGTGGCTACACCTTC
-	once	TRBJ2-3	14	TRBV10-3	CAISESLGADMQYF	TGTGCCATCAGTGAGTCCCTAGGAGCAGATATGCAGTATTTT
TRBD1	-	TRBJ2-1	18	TRBV24-1	CATSDATPGQGFEDEQFF	TGTGCCACCAGTGATGCCACCCCGGGACAGGGTTTCGAGGATGAGCAGTTCTTC
-	few	TRBJ2-7	14	TRBV4-2	CASSQDHSSYEQYF	TGTGCCAGCAGCCAAGATCACAGCTCCTACGAGCAGTACTTC
TRBD1	few	TRBJ1-5	16	TRBV7-9	CASSLSGQGSNQPQHF	TGTGCCAGCAGCTTAAGCGGACAGGGGAGCAATCAGCCCCAGCATTTT
-	-	TRBJ1-4	12	TRBV20-1	CSASGPGEKLFF	TGCAGTGCTAGTGGGCCGGGGGAAAAACTGTTTTTT
TRBD1	once	TRBJ1-6	14	TRBV7-9	CASSPGTENSPLHF	TGTGCCAGCAGCCCCGGGACAGAGAATTCACCCCTCCACTTT
TRBD2	once	TRBJ2-7	15	TRBV9	CASSREGSYSYEQYF	TGTGCCAGCAGCCGGGAGGGTAGCTACTCCTACGAGCAGTACTTC
-	-	TRBJ1-6	18	TRBV9	CASSPDLRRGRGRSPLHF	TGTGCCAGCAGCCCCGATTTACGGCGGGGCCGGGGCCGTTCACCCCTCCACTTT
TRBD1	-	TRBJ1-2	14	TRBV2	CASSVTGTESGYTF	TGTGCCAGCAGCGTAACCGGGACAGAGTCTGGCTACACCTTC
TRBD1	-	TRBJ1-6	16	TRBV2	CASRAFRDSYNSPLHF	TGTGCCAGCAGAGCTTTCCGGGACAGCTATAATTCACCCCTCCACTTT
-	-	TRBJ2-3	16	TRBV11-1	CASSGWEPDHTDTQYF	TGTGCCAGCAGCGGCTGGGAGCCGGACCACACAGATACGCAGTATTTT
-	once	TRBJ1-2	15	TRBV10-3	CAISESEWGVYGYTF	TGTGCCATCAGTGAGTCGGAGTGGGGGGTCTATGGCTACACCTTC
-	-	TRBJ1-5	14	TRBV2	CASSASRLNQPQHF	TGTGCCAGCAGTGCTTCCCGACTCAATCAGCCCCAGCATTTT
TRBD1	-	TRBJ1-2	14	TRBV6-5	CASSWGQGDYGYTF	TGTGCCAGCAGTTGGGGACAGGGGGACTATGGCTACACCTTC
TRBD2	-	TRBJ2-3	15	TRBV6-4	CASKASGGSTDTQYF	TGTGCCAGCAAAGCTAGCGGGGGGAGCACAGATACGCAGTATTTT
-	-	TRBJ2-1	13	TRBV7-2	CASSLVGVGEQFF	TGTGCCAGCAGCTTAGTCGGGGTGGGTGAGCAGTTCTTC
-	-	TRBJ1-5	14	TRBV3-1/TRBV3-2	CASSQSGLGQPQHF	TGTGCCAGCAGCCAATCCGGGTTGGGTCAGCCCCAGCATTTT
TRBD2	-	TRBJ2-2	19	TRBV9	CASSPHFTRGGARAGELFF	TGTGCCAGCAGCCCTCACTTTACTCGCGGGGGGGCCAGGGCCGGGGAGCTGTTTTTT
-	-	TRBJ1-2	11	TRBV3-1/TRBV3-2	CASSQGLGYTF	TGTGCCAGCAGCCAGGGGTTGGGCTACACCTTC
TRBD1	-	TRBJ1-2	13	TRBV27	CASSFRDSGGYTF	TGTGCCAGCAGTTTCCGGGACAGCGGGGGCTACACCTTC
-	-	TRBJ1-1	13	TRBV12-3/TRBV12-4	CASSLQANTEAFF	TGTGCCAGCAGTTTACAGGCAAACACTGAAGCTTTCTTT
-	-	TRBJ1-5	15	TRBV5-3	CARRSRRVSNQPQHF	TGTGCCAGAAGATCTCGACGGGTTAGCAATCAGCCCCAGCATTTT
TRBD1	-	TRBJ1-4	15	TRBV6-5	CASKNRGATNEKLFF	TGTGCCAGCAAAAACAGGGGGGCAACTAATGAAAAACTGTTTTTT